Below are 27 T cell receptor beta chains sequenced from a single sample in a study of blood T cell repertoires in COVID-19. The repertoire was sequenced with immunoSEQ multiplex PCR; TCRdb's copy has only in-frame clones and lacks some. The repertoire holds 180,000 or so clones, with roughly 87% as singletons. Sequencing was carried out using PBMCs or T cells enriched from blood (not recorded which). All receptors derive from a human donor with acute COVID-19. The donor label of this sample is uncertain.

The chain employs TRBV2 and TRBJ2-3; unclear D gene. Trimming pared 6 bases from V and 2 bases from J, leaving 15 bases between. The CDR3 contains 15 residues. Germline values: CDR1 SNHLY, CDR2 FYNNEI. The CDR3 region has the DNA TGTGCCAGCAGGGCAACCCCGATTTACACAGATACGCAGTATTTT. Encoded protein: CASRATPIYTDTQYF.

This rearrangement joins TRBV4-1 to TRBJ2-7; 8 nucleotides line up with TRBD2. The CDR3 runs 15 residues. Germline V gives CDR1 MGHRA, CDR2 YSYEKL. Losses at the gene ends were 0 bases for V and 4 bases for J; bases not matched to a gene: 5. CDR3 region: CASSQEWLAGYEQYF. CDR3 DNA sequence: TGCGCCAGCAGCCAAGAGTGGCTAGCGGGTTACGAGCAGTACTTC.

The chain is built from TRBV19 and TRBJ1-5, with a weak D call TRBD1 (6 bases). The CDR3 is made up of 17 amino acids. The germline V gene encodes CDR1 LNHDA and CDR2 SQIVND (reference sequence). Deletions cut 0 bases from V and 1 base from J, with 13 bases between. CDR3 in amino acids: CASSIDSGTSSNQPQHF. CDR3 DNA: TGTGCCAGTAGTATAGACTCCGGGACATCAAGCAATCAGCCCCAGCATTTT.

The rearrangement uses TRBV2 and TRBJ2-1; D gene unclear. The CDR3 is 11 amino acids. The germline CDR1 and CDR2 sequences are SNHLY and FYNNEI. The ends were cut back, 6 bases at V and 11 bases at J, with 11 bases in the middle. The CDR3: CASSYLEKQFF. The DNA for the CDR3 is TGTGCCAGCAGCTACCTAGAGAAGCAGTTCTTC.

The CDR3 DNA is TGTGCCAGCAGCCGAACGAGGGTACGAAGGGAGACCCAGTACTTC. Amino acids: CASSRTRVRRETQYF. The chain uses TRBV7-8 and TRBJ2-5; D may be TRBD2 (5 bases). In germline, CDR1 is SGHVS, CDR2 FQNEAQ. The ends were cut back, 5 bases at V and 5 bases at J, with 18 bases in the middle. The CDR3 is 15 amino acids. Full variable domain (outside the CDR3, taken from reference TRBV7-8 and TRBJ2-5): GAGVSQSPRYKVAKRGQDVALRCDPISGHVSLFWYQQALGQGPEFLTYFQNEAQLDKSGLPSDRFFAERPEGSVSTLKIQRTQQEDSAVYLCASSRTRVRRETQYFGPGTRLLVL.

The rearrangement links TRBV19 to TRBJ2-2; TRBD2 matches at 7 bases. Germline assignment: CDR1 LNHDA and CDR2 SQIVND (reference sequence). The CDR3 spans 13 residues. V shed 10 bases, J shed 5 bases, and the junction held 7 bases outside the gene matches. This chain's CDR3 is CATPGGGTGELFF. The CDR3 DNA is TGTGCCACCCCGGGGGGAGGGACCGGGGAGCTGTTTTTT.

This chain connects TRBV19 to TRBJ2-5; perhaps TRBD1 as D (5 bases). The germline V gene encodes CDR1 LNHDA and CDR2 SQIVND (reference sequence). Trimming shortened V by 5 bases and J by 5 bases, and 12 bases separated the two germline ends. This CDR3 has 13 amino acids. In nucleotides, the CDR3 is TGTGCCAGTAGTTTCCAGGGTCGTGAGACCCAGTACTTC. Its protein is CASSFQGRETQYF. The variable domain in full, with the rest retrieved from reference TRBV19 and TRBJ2-5, is DGGITQSPKYLFRKEGQNVTLSCEQNLNHDAMYWYRQDPGQGLRLIYYSQIVNDFQKGDIAEGYSVSREKKESFPLTVTSAQKNPTAFYLCASSFQGRETQYFGPGTRLLVL.

The chain links TRBV7-9 to TRBJ2-1; D is unclear. Germline CDR1 is SEHNR and CDR2 is FQNEAQ (reference sequence). This CDR3 spans 17 amino acids. Deletions cut 5 bases from V and 0 bases from J, with 17 bases between. This CDR3 is CASSPSMGLSSYNEQFF. The CDR3 DNA reads TGTGCCAGCAGCCCCTCGATGGGCCTCAGCTCCTACAATGAGCAGTTCTTC.

The chain carries TRBV19 and TRBJ1-2; D uncertain. Trimming removed 6 bases at V and 2 bases at J, with 16 bases between. The CDR3 spans 15 residues. Looked up from germline, CDR1 is LNHDA and CDR2 is SQIVND (reference sequence). The CDR3 sequence: CASRPPGGENYGYTF. As DNA, the CDR3 is TGTGCCAGTAGACCCCCGGGAGGAGAAAACTATGGCTACACCTTC.

The rearrangement uses TRBV5-6 and TRBJ2-3; TRBD1 matches 8 bases. This CDR3 is 14 amino acids long. The germline V gene encodes CDR1 SGHDT and CDR2 YYEEEE. Trimming took 3 bases from V and 2 from J; bases not matched to a gene: 2. In DNA form, the CDR3 reads TGTGCCAGCAGCTCGACAGGGGTCACAGATACGCAGTATTTT. Translated, it gives CASSSTGVTDTQYF.

The chain recombines TRBV29-1 with TRBJ1-5, with 9 bases that match TRBD1. V gave up 4 bases and J gave up 6 bases; unmatched junction bases: 4. Germline CDR1 is SQVTM and CDR2 is ANQGSEA. CDR3 size: 13 residues. The chain's CDR3 is CSVGQGVTQPQHF. CDR3 DNA: TGCAGCGTTGGACAGGGGGTAACTCAGCCCCAGCATTTT.

The genes are TRBV19 and TRBJ1-2; weak D call: TRBD1 (6 bases). Germline CDR1 and CDR2: LNHDA and SQIVND (reference sequence). Trimming left V 3 bases short and J 2 bases short, with 10 bases between. There are 14 residues in the CDR3. The chain's CDR3 is CASSIGQGNYGYTF. CDR3 DNA: TGTGCCAGTAGTATTGGTCAGGGGAACTATGGCTACACCTTC.

This chain joins TRBV7-9 and TRBJ2-1; D perhaps matches TRBD1 (6 bases). Germline CDR1 SEHNR, CDR2 FQNEAQ (reference sequence). V was clipped by 9 bases and J by 10 bases, with 16 bases between them. The CDR3 contains 12 residues. The CDR3 loop is CASQPSGTEQFF. The CDR3 coding sequence is TGTGCCAGTCAACCCTCCGGGACAGAGCAGTTCTTC.

The chain uses TRBV5-6 and TRBJ2-7, with D perhaps TRBD2 (5 bases). The CDR3 extends over 13 amino acids. The germline gives CDR1 SGHDT, CDR2 YYEEEE. The V gene lost 0 bases and the J gene lost 7 bases, with 11 bases spanning the gap. The chain's CDR3 is CASSLAARGEQYF. Written as DNA, the CDR3 is TGTGCCAGCAGCTTGGCGGCTAGAGGGGAGCAGTACTTC. Using reference TRBV5-6 and TRBJ2-7 for the parts outside the CDR3, the full variable domain is DAGVTQSPTHLIKTRGQQVTLRCSPKSGHDTVSWYQQALGQGPQFIFQYYEEEERQRGNFPDRFSGHQFPNYSSELNVNALLLGDSALYLCASSLAARGEQYFGPGTRLTVT.

The chain employs TRBV13 and TRBJ1-2; TRBD1 might be the D (6 bases). V was trimmed by 1 base and J by 4 bases, leaving 13 bases between them. This CDR3 is 15 amino acids long. CDR1 is PRHDT, CDR2 FYEKMQ, per germline (reference sequence). The CDR3 DNA is TGTGCCAGCAGCTTAGTCCGTGAAGGGGGCTATGGCTACACCTTC. Translated, it gives CASSLVREGGYGYTF.

This rearrangement joins TRBV19 to TRBJ1-1, with TRBD1 matching 8 bases. The CDR3 consists of 15 residues. CDR1 and CDR2 (germline): LNHDA, SQIVND (reference sequence). Losses at the gene ends were 1 base for V and 2 bases for J; bases not matched to a gene: 3. CDR3 nucleotides: TGTGCCAGTAGTATAGGCGGACAGGGAAACACTGAAGCTTTCTTT. It specifies CASSIGGQGNTEAFF.

The chain links TRBV27 to TRBJ2-7; perhaps TRBD1 as D (5 bases). This CDR3 is built from 13 residues. The V gene's germline CDR1 is MNHEY and CDR2 SMNVEV (reference sequence). Trimming stripped 3 bases from V and 2 bases from J, with 8 bases between. CDR3: CASSFRETYEQYF. The DNA of the CDR3 is TGTGCCAGCAGTTTCAGGGAAACCTACGAGCAGTACTTC.

The chain recombines TRBV5-6 with TRBJ2-1; 7 nucleotides agree with TRBD1. The CDR3 sequence is 16 residues long. The germline CDR1 and CDR2 sequences are SGHDT and YYEEEE. J gave up 8 bases and V 2 bases, and 13 bases lay outside the gene matches. CDR3 amino acids: CASSFGYRGSVDEQFF. The CDR3 bases are TGTGCCAGCAGCTTCGGATACAGGGGAAGTGTCGATGAGCAGTTCTTC.

This clone has only a few counts. The genes are TRBV27 and TRBJ1-1; 8 bases are a match to TRBD1. Germline CDR1 and CDR2: MNHEY and SMNVEV (reference sequence). V trimming: 6 bases; J trimming: 5 bases; junction bases outside the gene matches: 8. There are 14 residues in the CDR3. The CDR3 is CASRRGTGGTEAFF. The CDR3 nucleotides are TGTGCCAGCAGACGGGGGACAGGTGGGACTGAAGCTTTCTTT.

The chain has TRBV10-3 and TRBJ2-5; 10 nucleotides match TRBD2. The length of the CDR3 is 14 residues. The junction had 4 bases not matched to a gene; V was cut back by 4 bases and J by 5 bases. The germline gives CDR1 ENHRY, CDR2 SYGVKD. The chain's CDR3 is CAISVGLAAETQYF. The CDR3 nucleotides read TGTGCCATCAGTGTAGGACTAGCGGCGGAGACCCAGTACTTC.

The table lists this clone with a count of one. The genes are TRBV7-7 and TRBJ2-3; 7 nucleotides agree with TRBD1. The V segment lost 5 bases and the J segment 6 bases; nucleotides outside the gene matches: 11. Germline-derived CDR1 and CDR2 are SSHAT and FNYEAQ (reference sequence). The CDR3 is made up of 15 amino acids. The CDR3 DNA reads as TGTGCCAGCAGCAGATCAGGGGGATATTCGGATACGCAGTATTTT. It is translated as CASSRSGGYSDTQYF.

The V call is TRBV7-2, the J call TRBJ1-1, with a tentative D call TRBD1 (6 bases). The germline V and J ends were trimmed by 1 base and 3 bases, with 6 bases remaining between them. This CDR3 has 13 amino acids. Germline V gene data show CDR1 as SGHTA and CDR2 as FQGNSA. In DNA form, the CDR3 reads TGTGCCAGCAGCTTAGGGGGGCACACTGAAGCTTTCTTT. Amino acids: CASSLGGHTEAFF.

The rearrangement joins TRBV11-1 to TRBJ1-6; 7 bases fit TRBD1. V gave up 4 bases and J gave up 10 bases; unmatched junction bases: 10. There are 15 residues in the CDR3. Germline V gene sequence: CDR1 SGHAT, CDR2 FQDESV (reference sequence). CDR3 protein: CASSSKGAGRSPLHF. CDR3 DNA: TGTGCCAGCAGCTCAAAGGGGGCAGGTCGATCACCCCTCCACTTT.

This clone was detected a few times. The chain links TRBV5-6 to TRBJ1-3; a weak D match, TRBD1 (6 bases). CDR3 length: 16 amino acids. CDR1 is SGHDT, CDR2 YYEEEE, per germline. Trimming removed 4 bases from V and 4 bases from J, with 18 bases in between. The CDR3 reads CASSPNRGGQGNTIYF. In DNA form, the CDR3 reads TGTGCCAGCAGCCCCAACCGCGGGGGGCAAGGAAACACCATATATTTT.

The V call is TRBV5-5, the J call TRBJ2-3, with D perhaps TRBD2 (7 bases). This CDR3 is built from 16 residues. CDR1 and CDR2 (germline): SGHKS, YYEKEE (reference sequence). Trimming pared 4 bases from V and 1 base from J, leaving 16 bases between. The CDR3 nucleotides read TGTGCCAGCAGCCCCGACGGCGGGGGCCGCACAGATACGCAGTATTTT. Its translation is CASSPDGGGRTDTQYF.

The J gene is TRBJ2-1, the V gene TRBV3-1 (or the pseudogene TRBV3-2); 7 bases match TRBD2. This CDR3 is 12 amino acids long. V shed 4 bases, J shed 12 bases, and the junction held 6 bases outside the gene matches. Per germline, CDR1 LGHDT and CDR2 YNNKEL (reference sequence). The CDR3 DNA is TGTGCCAGCAGCCTTAGGGAGGGAGGGCAGTTCTTC. Translating it yields CASSLREGGQFF.

This chain connects TRBV2 to TRBJ1-6; D uncertain. The CDR3 contains 15 residues. CDR1 SNHLY and CDR2 FYNNEI come from the germline V gene. V lost 0 bases, J lost 9 bases, and 12 bases lay in between. The CDR3 region has the DNA TGTGCCAGCAGTGAAGCGCGCGGGAGTGGTTCACCCCTCCACTTT. Amino acid sequence: CASSEARGSGSPLHF.